Here is one T cell receptor beta chain with its context. Its antigen is unidentified. The data are from a study of T cell responses to AZD1222 COVID-19 vaccine. V was shortened by 3 bases and J by 1 base, with 7 bases between the two germline ends. The CDR3 runs to 13 residues. Per germline, CDR1 SGHTS and CDR2 YDEGEE. TCRdb keeps only in-frame clones here, not all; method: immunoSEQ multiplex PCR. The repertoire holds about 160,000 clones, with roughly 90% as singletons. Study-wide points: A reported finding is that nearly half of spike-specific TCRs target unmutated variant regions. Spike-spanning, vaccine-associated CD4 TCRs were dominant at 160-218 and 743-854.

The source is an adult in good health. V usage is TRBV5-8 and J usage is TRBJ1-1; a possible D gene is TRBD1 (5 bases). The sequencing used peripheral blood, collected on day 0 of AZD1222 vaccination. CDR3 in amino acids: CASSWTSNTEAFF. The CDR3 coding sequence is TGTGCCAGCAGCTGGACATCGAACACTGAAGCTTTCTTT.